The source of this T cell receptor (beta chain) is a study of molecular identifiers for immune sequencing clone quantification. Study overall: Replicate RNA came from about 20,000 or 100,000 naive CD8 cells and was split five ways, and four parts were sequenced. Findings of the study overall: Single-cell amounts of spiked Jurkat TCR RNA were reportedly detectable among approximately 1 million naive cells.

This clonotype was observed many times. Its matching antigen is unknown. V was pared by 4 bases and J by 5 bases, with 20 bases between. The germline CDR1 and CDR2 sequences are SEHNR and FQNEAQ (reference sequence). The CDR3 spans 16 residues. Sorting isolated naive CD8 T cells as CD8+CD4-CCR7+CD45RA+ events. Methods described previously, with TCR primers listed, were used for bulk TCR libraries. TCRdb independently ran MiXCR on the PCR reads; one entry per CDR3 protein. This sample yields about 320,000 distinct CDR3 sequences, of which about a fifth are seen a single time; roughly 0.86% belongs to the top ten.

The clonotype was recovered from a human donor in good health. Some libraries in this study had Jurkat cell RNA spiked in. The sequenced sample consisted of naive CD8+ T cells from blood, with Jurkat cell RNA spiked in. Subset meaning: FACS-sorted CD8+CD4-CCR7+CD45RA+ naive T cells. The chain joins TRBV7-9 to TRBJ1-1; D may be TRBD1 (6 bases). CDR3 sequence (DNA): TGTGCCAGCAGCTCCGCCTCACAGGGCGGGGGGACTGAAGCTTTCTTT. Translated: CASSSASQGGGTEAFF.